The 14 T cell receptor beta chains given below trace back to one sample, sequenced in a study of vaccination and CD4 T cells after COVID-19 (dated by TCRdb to the early 2020s). Their specific antigens are unknown. Read against the paper, the sample's treatment or condition label means: 10-day PBMC culture with coronavirus spike peptide pools or control peptides (ViraFEST assay). The library was obtained by PCR. TCRdb shows the sequencer as Illumina iSeq 100. DNA from cultured CD4+ T cells underwent TCR sequencing with the Oncomine TCR Beta short-read assay at the Johns Hopkins FTIC core. TCRdb passed the public sequencing reads through fastp at Q25 and MiXCR, retaining productive beta sequences. Here each entry gathers all rows of one CDR3 protein and keeps the most common genes and DNA. Here the sample has around 15,000 distinct CDR3 sequences; around 59% occur a single time. In total, the top ten clones hold approximately 8.4% of the sample.

The sequencing input was CD4+ T cells from blood, cultured in vitro. All receptors come from a human donor who had recovered from COVID-19.

The chain recombines TRBV27 with TRBJ2-5; 9 bases agree with TRBD2. The CDR3 runs to 15 residues. The V and J ends lost 2 bases and 3 bases, in that order; junction bases with no gene match: 4. CDR1 and CDR2 from the germline V gene are MNHEY and SMNVEV (reference sequence). The CDR3 region is CASSLTGLAEETQYF. In nucleotides, the CDR3 is TGTGCCAGCAGTTTAACGGGACTAGCAGAAGAGACCCAGTACTTC.

This clonotype was detected only a few times. V is TRBV30 and J is TRBJ1-2; D perhaps matches TRBD1 (5 bases). There are 14 residues in the CDR3. V was clipped by 5 bases and J by 2 bases, with 15 bases between them. Germline V gene data show CDR1 as GTSNPN and CDR2 as SVGIG (reference sequence). The CDR3 region is CAWVRGRENYGYTF. For the CDR3, the DNA is TGTGCCTGGGTCCGGGGGAGGGAGAACTATGGCTACACCTTC.

This rearrangement joins TRBV20-1 to TRBJ2-1; 10 nucleotides align to TRBD2. Per the germline V gene, CDR1 is DFQATT and CDR2 is SNEGSKA (reference sequence). The CDR3 contains 15 residues. V lost 6 bases to trimming and J lost 5 bases; unmatched junction nucleotides: 10. Written as DNA, the CDR3 is TGCAGTGCCCGACCGAGCGGGAGGGCCGACAATGAGCAGTTCTTC. The encoded protein is CSARPSGRADNEQFF.

J is TRBJ2-5 and V is TRBV10-2; TRBD2 matches 8 bases. The J segment lost 4 bases and the V segment lost 5 bases, leaving 9 bases of the junction unmatched. The CDR3 extends over 15 amino acids. Germline-derived CDR1 and CDR2 are WSHSY and SAAADI. In DNA, the CDR3 is TGCGCCAGCAGTTTGGGACTAGGGTTTGGAGAGACCCAGTACTTC. This sequence encodes CASSLGLGFGETQYF.

This clonotype showed up just a few times. The V call is TRBV15, the J call TRBJ1-2; weak D call: TRBD1 (6 bases). CDR3 length: 15 amino acids. Trimming removed 0 bases at V and 10 bases at J, with 18 bases between. Germline V gene data show CDR1 as LNHNV and CDR2 as YYDKDF (reference sequence). DNA for the CDR3: TGTGCCACCAGCAGAGATTTCGGGGGCGTCAACTCCTACACCTTC. Translation: CATSRDFGGVNSYTF.

This clonotype was seen a few times. The rearrangement joins TRBV19 to TRBJ1-5; no firm D call. Germline V lookup: CDR1 LNHDA, CDR2 SQIVND (reference sequence). Trimming left V 1 base short and J 4 bases short, with 8 bases between. This CDR3 comprises 14 residues. The CDR3 loop reads CASSIGAGNQPQHF. CDR3 bases: TGTGCCAGTAGTATAGGGGCAGGTAATCAGCCCCAGCATTTT. Filled out from reference TRBV19 and TRBJ1-5, the complete variable domain reads DGGITQSPKYLFRKEGQNVTLSCEQNLNHDAMYWYRQDPGQGLRLIYYSQIVNDFQKGDIAEGYSVSREKKESFPLTVTSAQKNPTAFYLCASSIGAGNQPQHFGDGTRLSIL.

The chain has TRBV5-4 and TRBJ1-2; D is unclear. From germline, CDR1 is SGHNT and CDR2 YYREEE (reference sequence). V was pared by 1 base and J by 2 bases, with 9 bases between. CDR3 length: 14 amino acids. The chain's CDR3 is CASSLLVGNYGYTF. The CDR3 DNA sequence: TGTGCCAGCAGCTTGTTGGTAGGGAACTATGGCTACACCTTC. The variable domain in full, completed from reference TRBV5-4 and TRBJ1-2, reads ETGVTQSPTHLIKTRGQQVTLRCSSQSGHNTVSWYQQALGQGPQFIFQYYREEENGRGNFPPRFSGLQFPNYSSELNVNALELDDSALYLCASSLLVGNYGYTFGSGTRLTVV.

This CDR3 reads CASSSGLAGGQGETQYF. As DNA, the CDR3 is TGTGCCAGCAGTTCCGGACTAGCGGGAGGGCAGGGAGAGACCCAGTACTTC. This chain uses TRBV7-9 with TRBJ2-5; TRBD2 agrees at 15 bases. CDR1 is SEHNR and CDR2 is FQNEAQ in the germline V gene (reference sequence). V trimming: 6 bases; J trimming: 4 bases; junction bases outside the gene matches: 9. This CDR3 is built from 17 residues.

This clonotype was picked up a small number of times. This chain links TRBV12-3 or TRBV12-4 with TRBJ2-4, with D perhaps matching TRBD2 (5 bases). Trimming took off 7 bases at V and 7 bases at J, with 11 bases between the two ends. This CDR3 has 12 amino acids. The CDR3 reads CASTQTGNIQYF. CDR3 bases: TGTGCCAGCACCCAGACGGGGAACATTCAGTACTTC.

The V and J genes are TRBV6-5 and TRBJ1-4; a possible D gene is TRBD1 (5 bases). V was shortened by 2 bases and J by 5 bases, with 6 bases between the two germline ends. This CDR3 contains 13 residues. The germline gives CDR1 MNHEY, CDR2 SVGAGI. In DNA, the CDR3 is TGTGCCAGCAGTTACGACAGCAATGAAAAACTGTTTTTT. This encodes CASSYDSNEKLFF.

The rearrangement uses TRBV10-1 and TRBJ2-7; 11 positions agree with TRBD2. This CDR3 comprises 13 residues. The germline gives CDR1 WNHNN, CDR2 SYGVQD (reference sequence). The V gene end was trimmed by 6 bases and the J gene end by 6 bases; junction bases not matched to a gene: 4. CDR3 protein: CASSPGTSGEQYF. CDR3 DNA sequence: TGCGCCAGCAGCCCCGGGACTAGCGGCGAGCAGTACTTC.

The genes are TRBV7-4 and TRBJ1-1, with D tentatively TRBD1 (5 bases). V was trimmed by 3 bases and J by 5 bases, leaving 13 bases between them. Germline V lookup: CDR1 SGHVT, CDR2 SQSDAQ. The CDR3 covers 14 residues. CDR3 loop: CASSFRGGGTEAFF. CDR3 sequence (DNA): TGTGCCAGCAGCTTTAGGGGTGGAGGAACTGAAGCTTTCTTT.

The V and J genes are TRBV7-8 and TRBJ1-3; D ambiguous. Deletions cut 5 bases from V and 0 bases from J, with 8 bases between. Germline V gene data show CDR1 as SGHVS and CDR2 as FQNEAQ. This CDR3 region has 14 residues. CDR3: CASSRSDSGNTIYF. In nucleotides, the CDR3 is TGTGCCAGCAGCCGGAGCGACTCTGGAAACACCATATATTTT.

The V and J genes are TRBV7-2 and TRBJ1-5; D uncertain. The CDR3 runs 13 residues. Germline V gives CDR1 SGHTA, CDR2 FQGNSA. Trimming shortened V by 2 bases and J by 1 base, and 3 bases separated the two germline ends. The CDR3 protein is CASSLISNQPQHF. CDR3 DNA sequence: TGTGCCAGCAGCTTAATCAGCAATCAGCCCCAGCATTTT.